A selection of T cell receptor beta chains follows, all from one sample in a study of control samples from healthy donors and cancer patients. Using immunoSEQ multiplex PCR, the repertoire was profiled, and TCRdb retains in-frame clones only, with some absent. The sample yields 100,000 to 150,000 clones, more than 90% seen once. Material for sequencing was blood. The receptors derive from a young man in good health. The CDR3 runs from the conserved cysteine through the conserved F or W. Each record gives: clone size, J gene, D gene, V gene, CDR3 DNA, CDR3 protein. A D gene is named only where the DNA matches it firmly. Rows give clone size only sometimes, using once, few, many, or a class for an expanded clone.

>NA|TRBJ1-6|NA|TRBV6-5
TGTGCCAGCAGTTACGGGGAGTATTCACCCCTCCACTTT
CASSYGEYSPLHF
>NA|TRBJ2-3|NA|TRBV20-1
TGCAGTGCGAGACTATCAGATACGCAGTATTTT
CSARLSDTQYF
>NA|TRBJ1-2|NA|TRBV6-5
TGTGCCAGCAGTAAACAGGCTAACTATGGCTACACCTTC
CASSKQANYGYTF
>NA|TRBJ2-6|TRBD2|TRBV19
TGTGCCAGTCGGGAGGGGCACGGGGCCAACGTCCTGACTTTC
CASREGHGANVLTF
>NA|TRBJ1-4|TRBD1|TRBV9
TGTGCCAGCAGCGGACAGGGGACTAATGAAAAACTGTTTTTT
CASSGQGTNEKLFF
>NA|TRBJ1-2|NA|TRBV30
TGTGCCTGGAGTCCGGGGATCGACTATGGCTACACCTTC
CAWSPGIDYGYTF
>NA|TRBJ2-3|NA|TRBV12-3/TRBV12-4
TGTGCCAGCAGCCACGGGGATACGCAGTATTTT
CASSHGDTQYF
>NA|TRBJ1-5|TRBD1|TRBV12-5
TGTGCTAGTGGTTTGGTACATGGTCAGGGGGCGCGTAAATATCAGCCCCAGCATTTT
CASGLVHGQGARKYQPQHF
>once|TRBJ2-3|NA|TRBV6-5
TGTGCCAGTGCGGTCGAAGCGCCCACAGATACGCAGTATTTT
CASAVEAPTDTQYF
>NA|TRBJ2-5|TRBD2|TRBV2
TGTGCCAGCAGTGGTGAGACTAGCGGGGTACAAGAGACCCAGTACTTC
CASSGETSGVQETQYF
>NA|TRBJ2-3|TRBD1|TRBV18
TGTGCCAGCTCATGGGACAGGGGCACAGATACGCAGTATTTT
CASSWDRGTDTQYF
>NA|TRBJ2-3|TRBD1|TRBV2
TGTGCCAGCAATCTGGGGACAGCCCTCACAGATACGCAGTATTTT
CASNLGTALTDTQYF
>NA|TRBJ2-7|NA|TRBV2
TGTGCCAGCATGCCCCGGAGCAGGGATGAGCAGTACTTC
CASMPRSRDEQYF
>NA|TRBJ1-4|TRBD1|TRBV6-1
TGTGCCAGCAGTGAAGCTTCGGGACAGGGGACTAATGAAAAACTGTTTTTT
CASSEASGQGTNEKLFF
>NA|TRBJ1-2|NA|TRBV6-1
TGTGCCAGCAGTGAAGTCGTAAACTATGGCTACACCTTC
CASSEVVNYGYTF
>NA|TRBJ1-6|NA|TRBV18
TGTGCCAGCTCACCATTTCCAGGGTCCTTCCAGACGGCACCCCTCCACTTT
CASSPFPGSFQTAPLHF
>NA|TRBJ2-7|NA|TRBV9
TGTGCCAGCAGCGTAGGTAGCGGCCCGTACGAGCAGTACTTC
CASSVGSGPYEQYF
>NA|TRBJ2-1|NA|TRBV9
TGTGCCAGCAGCGTTTCCGTCGACATTCACCGGAGGGCCGGTGAGCAGTTCTTC
CASSVSVDIHRRAGEQFF
>NA|TRBJ2-7|NA|TRBV2
TGTGCCAGCAGTGATTGGGTCTCCTACGAGCAGTACTTC
CASSDWVSYEQYF
>NA|TRBJ1-2|TRBD1|TRBV5-6
TGTGCCAGCAGCTCCACCGGGACAGGGGGCATGGACTATGGCTACACCTTC
CASSSTGTGGMDYGYTF
>NA|TRBJ1-6|NA|TRBV5-6
TGTGCCAGCAGCCCCGACCCTAGCTCCTATAATTCACCCCTCCACTTT
CASSPDPSSYNSPLHF
>NA|TRBJ2-7|NA|TRBV4-1
TGCGCCAGCAGCCAAGAATCCCGCGCCTACGAGCAGTACTTC
CASSQESRAYEQYF
>NA|TRBJ2-5|NA|TRBV7-6
TGTGCCAGCAGCCCGGCCGCAGCCGACCGGAAAGAGACCCAGTACTTC
CASSPAAADRKETQYF
>NA|TRBJ1-1|NA|TRBV12-5
TGTGCTAGTGGTCCTGGAGGGATCGCTGAAGCTTTCTTT
CASGPGGIAEAFF
>NA|TRBJ1-1|NA|TRBV9
TGTGCCAGCACCCCGGCTGGGTCACACACTGAAGCTTTCTTT
CASTPAGSHTEAFF
>NA|TRBJ2-7|NA|TRBV16
TGTGCCAGCAGCCAATTGCTCCGGAACCTCTACGAGCAGTACTTC
CASSQLLRNLYEQYF
>once|TRBJ1-1|TRBD1|TRBV9
TGTGCCAGCAGCGTTTCACCAGGGGGGAACACTGAAGCTTTCTTT
CASSVSPGGNTEAFF
>NA|TRBJ1-2|NA|TRBV12-3/TRBV12-4
TGTGCCTCTTCTGTGGGCCGGACTTATGGCTACACCTTC
CASSVGRTYGYTF
>NA|TRBJ1-2|NA|TRBV6-5
TGTGCCAGCAGTTACTCGGTCCAGGGAGGTGGCTACACCTTC
CASSYSVQGGGYTF
>NA|TRBJ1-2|NA|TRBV19
TGTGCCAGTAGTATTGCGCTCGCCAAGTCACAGGGCTACACCTTC
CASSIALAKSQGYTF
>NA|TRBJ2-7|TRBD2|TRBV7-2
TGTGCCAGCAGCTCGCGACTAGCGGGGGGGTCACCCTACGAGCAGTACTTC
CASSSRLAGGSPYEQYF
>NA|TRBJ2-7|NA|TRBV6-6
TGTGCCAGCAGTGTGCGGTACGAATACGAGCAGTACTTC
CASSVRYEYEQYF
>NA|TRBJ2-5|NA|TRBV6-5
TGTGCCAGCAGTCCGGGACCGCTTCAAGAGACCCAGTACTTC
CASSPGPLQETQYF
>once|TRBJ1-2|TRBD1|TRBV7-2
TGTGCCAGCAGCTCGCCCACAGGGGGGGGAGGTGGCTACACCTTC
CASSSPTGGGGGYTF
>NA|TRBJ2-5|NA|TRBV5-5
TGTGCCAGCGGTTACAGGTTGATTAGTGCGGAGACCCAGTACTTC
CASGYRLISAETQYF
>NA|TRBJ2-2|TRBD1|TRBV9
TGTGCCAGCAGCGTAAACAGGGGGCTATCTACCGGGGAGCTGTTTTTT
CASSVNRGLSTGELFF
>NA|TRBJ1-1|NA|TRBV9
TGTGCCAGCAGCGTAGGTGGCAGGGCCGCCACTGAAGCTTTCTTT
CASSVGGRAATEAFF
>NA|TRBJ1-2|TRBD1|TRBV13
TGTGCCAGCAGCTCAGGGGGGCCAAACTATGGCTACACCTTC
CASSSGGPNYGYTF
>NA|TRBJ1-2|TRBD1|TRBV6-1
TGTGCCAGCAGTGAGGGAGCCGGGACAGGGTCCTATGGCTACACCTTC
CASSEGAGTGSYGYTF
>NA|TRBJ2-1|TRBD1|TRBV27
TGTGCCAGCAGAGGGGGCAACAATGAGCAGTTCTTC
CASRGGNNEQFF
>NA|TRBJ1-4|NA|TRBV9
TGTGCCAGCAGCGTAGAAGGGCGGTCAAATGAAAAACTGTTTTTT
CASSVEGRSNEKLFF
>NA|TRBJ2-3|TRBD2|TRBV7-2
TGTGCCAGCAGATCGGGACTAGCGGGGGGGACTAGCACAGATACGCAGTATTTT
CASRSGLAGGTSTDTQYF
>NA|TRBJ2-6|TRBD1|TRBV27
TGTGCCAGCAGTCCTCGGGACAGTCTCTCTGGGGCCAACGTCCTGACTTTC
CASSPRDSLSGANVLTF
>NA|TRBJ1-6|TRBD1|TRBV2
TGTGCCAGCACCATCGGACAGGGGGGTGGCTCACCCCTCCACTTT
CASTIGQGGGSPLHF
>NA|TRBJ2-5|TRBD1|TRBV4-2
TGTGCCAGCAGCCAAAACACGGGACAGGGTTTAGAGACCCAGTACTTC
CASSQNTGQGLETQYF
>NA|TRBJ1-4|TRBD1|TRBV6-6
TGTGCCAGCAATGACAGGGGTAATGAAAAACTGTTTTTT
CASNDRGNEKLFF
>NA|TRBJ2-5|NA|TRBV5-1
TGCGCCAGCAGCCGCGCGCCACAAGGGACCCTTCAAGAGACCCAGTACTTC
CASSRAPQGTLQETQYF